The 21 T cell receptor beta chains below all came from one sample that was sequenced in a study of blood T cell repertoires in COVID-19. Profiling relied on immunoSEQ multiplex PCR, and the TCRdb table lists in-frame clones only, not all of them. In the table there are about 190,000 clones, around 85% of which are singletons. The sample consisted of peripheral blood. These receptors originate from a woman aged 50 to 60 with acute or convalescent COVID-19.

J is TRBJ2-5 and V is TRBV24-1, with TRBD1 identical over 10 bases. The CDR3 is 15 amino acids. The V and J ends lost 4 bases and 4 bases, in that order; junction bases with no gene match: 5. Germline values: CDR1 KGHDR, CDR2 SFDVKD. The CDR3 region has the DNA TGTGCCACCAGTGACTGGGACAGGGGAGGAGAGACCCAGTACTTC. Its protein product is CATSDWDRGGETQYF.

The chain links TRBV16 to TRBJ1-2; D uncertain. CDR1 and CDR2 from the germline V gene are KGHSY and FQNENV. V was pared by 1 base and J by 7 bases, with 4 bases between. This CDR3 contains 11 residues. In DNA, the CDR3 is TGTGCCAGCAGCCAATACAGTGGCTACACCTTC. It is translated as CASSQYSGYTF. Variable domain in full (rest from reference TRBV16 and TRBJ1-2): GEEVAQTPKHLVRGEGQKAKLYCAPIKGHSYVFWYQQVLKNEFKFLISFQNENVFDETGMPKERFSAKCLPNSPCSLEIQATKLEDSAVYFCASSQYSGYTFGSGTRLTVV.

The chain employs TRBV18 and TRBJ2-1, with a weak D call TRBD1 (5 bases). Germline lookup yields CDR1 KGHSH and CDR2 LQKENI. CDR3 size: 15 residues. Trimming left V 6 bases short and J 9 bases short, with 21 bases between. CDR3 bases: TGTGCCAGCTCCCGTGACAGTAGTGGAAGAGGTGAGCAGTTCTTC. Its protein product is CASSRDSSGRGEQFF. The entire variable domain, with the rest obtained from reference TRBV18 and TRBJ2-1, is as follows: NAGVMQNPRHLVRRRGQEARLRCSPMKGHSHVYWYRQLPEEGLKFMVYLQKENIIDESGMPKERFSAEFPKEGPSILRIQQVVRGDSAAYFCASSRDSSGRGEQFFGPGTRLTVL.

The genes are TRBV5-4 and TRBJ2-3, with D possibly TRBD1 on 5 matching bases. The V end lost 4 bases, the J end lost 4 bases, and 7 bases lay between the germline ends. In germline, CDR1 is SGHNT, CDR2 YYREEE (reference sequence). The CDR3 length is 12 residues. Here the CDR3 DNA reads TGTGCCAGCAGCCCCAGGGCAGATACGCAGTATTTT. Translated, it gives CASSPRADTQYF. Combining the CDR3 with reference TRBV5-4 and TRBJ2-3 gives the whole variable domain ETGVTQSPTHLIKTRGQQVTLRCSSQSGHNTVSWYQQALGQGPQFIFQYYREEENGRGNFPPRFSGLQFPNYSSELNVNALELDDSALYLCASSPRADTQYFGPGTRLTVL.

As regards this clone: Its ends do not fully match the called genes, so a read error is possible. The chain combines TRBV19 with TRBJ2-7; TRBD1 agrees at 8 bases. From germline, CDR1 is LNHDA and CDR2 SQIVND (reference sequence). The CDR3 extends over 15 amino acids. CDR3 in amino acids: CAGSNSGGQSYEQYF. In DNA, the CDR3 is TGTGCCGGTAGTAACTCAGGGGGCCAATCCTACGAGCAGTACTTC.

The chain uses TRBV19 and TRBJ2-1; TRBD1 matches 9 bases. The V and J ends lost 10 bases and 7 bases, in that order; junction bases with no gene match: 8. This CDR3 contains 13 residues. The germline V gene has CDR1 LNHDA and CDR2 SQIVND (reference sequence). CDR3 DNA sequence: TGTGCCACCAGAGGACAGGGGAGGAATGAGCAGTTCTTC. It encodes CATRGQGRNEQFF.

The gene calls are TRBV7-8 and TRBJ2-1, with 8 bases fitting TRBD2. The CDR3 has 15 amino acids. Trimming removed 3 bases from V and 14 bases from J; junction bases left unmatched: 15. Germline CDR1 SGHVS, CDR2 FQNEAQ. CDR3 coding DNA: TGTGCCAGCAGCTTGGTACTAGCGGCCCGCCGTGGGAAGTTCTTC. It translates to CASSLVLAARRGKFF. The full variable domain, completed using reference TRBV7-8 and TRBJ2-1, is GAGVSQSPRYKVAKRGQDVALRCDPISGHVSLFWYQQALGQGPEFLTYFQNEAQLDKSGLPSDRFFAERPEGSVSTLKIQRTQQEDSAVYLCASSLVLAARRGKFFGPGTRLTVL.

J is TRBJ1-3 and V is TRBV27, with D tentatively TRBD1 (6 bases). The length of the CDR3 is 14 residues. V lost 6 bases and J 2 bases, leaving 11 bases between the germline ends. CDR1 is MNHEY, CDR2 SMNVEV, per germline (reference sequence). The CDR3 spells CASRSTGPGNTIYF. The CDR3 DNA reads as TGTGCCAGCAGATCAACAGGGCCTGGAAACACCATATATTTT.

CDR3 protein: CATSDLWLAGYSYEQYF. The CDR3 coding sequence is TGTGCCACCAGTGATTTGTGGCTAGCGGGCTACTCCTACGAGCAGTACTTC. This chain links TRBV24-1 with TRBJ2-7, with 8 bases matching TRBD2. V gave up 0 bases and J gave up 0 bases; unmatched junction bases: 6. The germline V gene encodes CDR1 KGHDR and CDR2 SFDVKD. CDR3 length: 17 residues.

V and J are TRBV4-3 and TRBJ1-6; 8 bases are a match to TRBD1. V was pared by 3 bases and J by 10 bases, with 8 bases of the junction left unmatched. Germline V lookup: CDR1 LGHNA, CDR2 YSLEER. CDR3 size: 15 residues. DNA for the CDR3: TGCGCCAGCAGCCACCGACAGGGGAAGGAGTCACCCCTCCACTTT. This translates into CASSHRQGKESPLHF.

This sequence joins TRBV28 and TRBJ1-5, with D possibly TRBD1 on 6 matching bases. Deletions cut 1 base from V and 0 bases from J, with 7 bases between. Germline values: CDR1 MDHEN, CDR2 SYDVKM. The CDR3 is made up of 15 amino acids. The CDR3 DNA reads as TGTGCCAGCAGTTTATTCAGGGGTAGCAATCAGCCCCAGCATTTT. The encoded protein is CASSLFRGSNQPQHF.

The chain employs TRBV27 and TRBJ1-4; D uncertain. This CDR3 is 14 amino acids long. Germline V gene data show CDR1 as MNHEY and CDR2 as SMNVEV (reference sequence). Trimming took 6 bases from V and 7 from J, leaving 15 bases between them. The CDR3 sequence: CASRSISEGEKLFF. The CDR3 nucleotides are TGTGCCAGCAGGTCGATCTCCGAGGGTGAAAAACTGTTTTTT.

The V and J genes are TRBV5-1 and TRBJ2-7, with D possibly TRBD2 on 6 matching bases. CDR3 length: 14 amino acids. The V gene lost 0 bases and the J gene lost 2 bases, with 9 bases spanning the gap. CDR1 is SGHRS, CDR2 YFSETQ, per germline. This CDR3 is CASSLAAGPYEQYF. CDR3 bases: TGCGCCAGCAGCTTGGCCGCGGGACCCTACGAGCAGTACTTC.

This clone was observed a handful of times. This chain connects TRBV30 to TRBJ2-7; 11 nucleotides agree with TRBD1. Germline-derived CDR1 and CDR2 are GTSNPN and SVGIG (reference sequence). The CDR3 is 15 residues long. V lost 5 bases and J lost 2; bases outside the gene matches: 8. Here the CDR3 reads CAWQLGTGGPYEQYF. CDR3 bases: TGTGCCTGGCAGCTCGGGACAGGGGGACCCTACGAGCAGTACTTC. Variable domain in full (rest from reference TRBV30 and TRBJ2-7): SQTIHQWPATLVQPVGSPLSLECTVEGTSNPNLYWYRQAAGRGLQLLFYSVGIGQISSEVPQNLSASRPQDRQFILSSKKLLLSDSGFYLCAWQLGTGGPYEQYFGPGTRLTVT.

The V gene is TRBV5-1, the J gene TRBJ1-1, with 8 nucleotides matching TRBD1. Germline assignment: CDR1 SGHRS and CDR2 YFSETQ. After removal of 6 bases from V and 3 bases from J, the junction contained 10 bases not matched to a gene. The length of the CDR3 is 15 residues. CDR3 protein: CASTRTGRVDTEAFF. CDR3 nucleotide sequence: TGCGCCAGCACACGGACAGGGCGGGTGGACACTGAAGCTTTCTTT.

The chain employs TRBV6-5 and TRBJ1-3; the match to TRBD1 covers 10 bases. The CDR3 consists of 15 residues. Germline CDR1 is MNHEY and CDR2 is SVGAGI. V dropped 2 bases and J dropped 3; count of bases not matched to a gene: 1. The chain's CDR3 is CASSYDRGLGNTIYF. The CDR3 nucleotides read TGTGCCAGCAGTTACGACAGGGGGCTTGGAAACACCATATATTTT.

The chain employs TRBV5-1 and TRBJ1-2, with 12 positions matching TRBD1. Unmatched junction bases numbered 3, after V lost 0 bases and J lost 6 bases. The V gene's germline CDR1 is SGHRS and CDR2 YFSETQ. The CDR3 has 15 amino acids. In nucleotides, the CDR3 is TGCGCCAGCAGCTTGGTGGGACAGGGGGCGCATGGCTACACCTTC. The encoded protein is CASSLVGQGAHGYTF.

V gene TRBV19 combines with J gene TRBJ1-4; a weak D match, TRBD1 (5 bases). The CDR3 spans 15 residues. Germline V gene data show CDR1 as LNHDA and CDR2 as SQIVND (reference sequence). V was trimmed by 4 bases and J by 8 bases, leaving 17 bases between them. DNA of the CDR3: TGTGCCAGTAGTACTTTGGACACTTTGGGGGAAAAACTGTTTTTT. This gives the protein CASSTLDTLGEKLFF. Combining the CDR3 with reference TRBV19 and TRBJ1-4 gives the whole variable domain DGGITQSPKYLFRKEGQNVTLSCEQNLNHDAMYWYRQDPGQGLRLIYYSQIVNDFQKGDIAEGYSVSREKKESFPLTVTSAQKNPTAFYLCASSTLDTLGEKLFFGSGTQLSVL.

This clone was observed at least ten times. The chain employs TRBV3-1 (or the pseudogene TRBV3-2) and TRBJ2-1; D possibly corresponds to TRBD2 (5 bases). V lost 6 bases to trimming and J lost 9 bases, with 15 bases between them. The germline V gene encodes CDR1 LGHDT and CDR2 YNNKEL (reference sequence). The CDR3 contains 13 residues. The CDR3 protein is CASSPARAGEQFF. The CDR3 DNA reads TGTGCCAGCAGTCCGGCCCGGGCGGGTGAGCAGTTCTTC.

Turning to this clone: Additional DNA sequences in this sample encode the identical CDR3. The chain uses TRBV19 and TRBJ1-5, with D possibly being TRBD1 (6 bases). The V gene's germline CDR1 is LNHDA and CDR2 SQIVND (reference sequence). V gave up 3 bases and J gave up 7 bases, with 13 bases separating them. The CDR3 extends over 14 amino acids. The CDR3 is CASSILQGNQPQHF. CDR3 coding DNA: TGTGCCAGTAGTATCCTCCAGGGGAACCAGCCCCAGCATTTT. Filled out from reference TRBV19 and TRBJ1-5, the complete variable domain reads DGGITQSPKYLFRKEGQNVTLSCEQNLNHDAMYWYRQDPGQGLRLIYYSQIVNDFQKGDIAEGYSVSREKKESFPLTVTSAQKNPTAFYLCASSILQGNQPQHFGDGTRLSIL.

J is TRBJ1-1 and V is TRBV28; 7 positions agree with TRBD1. The length of the CDR3 is 14 residues. Germline CDR1 and CDR2: MDHEN and SYDVKM. Trimming at V came to 6 bases and at J to 8 bases, leaving 12 bases not matched to a gene. The CDR3: CASSLPLTGSEAFF. CDR3 coding DNA: TGTGCCAGCAGCTTACCATTGACAGGGTCAGAAGCTTTCTTT.